The rows below give T cell receptor beta chains drawn from one sample of a study of cytomegalovirus exposure and HLA in healthy donors. The protocol was immunoSEQ multiplex PCR, while the TCRdb copy is restricted to in-frame clones and leaves out a portion. The repertoire consists of about 80,000 clones, with roughly 80% occurring once and the leading ten covering less than 40%. The sequenced material came from PBMCs. The receptor set was obtained from a man aged 45-65 years in good health and CMV-seropositive. CDR3s leave out the opening cysteine and the closing phenylalanine or tryptophan. The order of the fields is V gene, J gene, CDR3 protein.

TRBV7-9	TRBJ2-1	SSRLAGGLEQF
TRBV7-7	TRBJ2-5	ASSRTGISQETQY
TRBV5-1	TRBJ1-1	ASSLEQGAQTEAF
TRBV10-3	TRBJ2-3	AISESGSGRLDTQY
TRBV10-2	TRBJ2-3	ASRVGQDGTDTQY
TRBV4-2	TRBJ2-1	ASSRASGSGNEQF
TRBV12-5	TRBJ2-7	ARQVTSQIYEQY
TRBV6-5	TRBJ2-1	ASSPPGLVYNEQF
TRBV18	TRBJ2-1	ASSLMELLAGVMNEQF
TRBV2	TRBJ2-3	ASSTSGDGYTQY
TRBV2	TRBJ2-3	ASSDPIQRGGTDTQY
TRBV30	TRBJ1-3	VWGGGGPNSGNTIY
TRBV15	TRBJ2-1	ATSRTLSGTLSYNEQF
TRBV5-1	TRBJ1-1	ASSFGGRNTEAF
TRBV7-9	TRBJ1-1	ASSLGQGKAEAF
TRBV4-1	TRBJ2-7	ASSQDGGQGLAEQY
TRBV5-6	TRBJ2-5	ASSLNLAGTQETQY
TRBV7-9	TRBJ2-1	SSSLEGLAAYNEQF
TRBV7-9	TRBJ1-2	ASSPPPPRYGYT